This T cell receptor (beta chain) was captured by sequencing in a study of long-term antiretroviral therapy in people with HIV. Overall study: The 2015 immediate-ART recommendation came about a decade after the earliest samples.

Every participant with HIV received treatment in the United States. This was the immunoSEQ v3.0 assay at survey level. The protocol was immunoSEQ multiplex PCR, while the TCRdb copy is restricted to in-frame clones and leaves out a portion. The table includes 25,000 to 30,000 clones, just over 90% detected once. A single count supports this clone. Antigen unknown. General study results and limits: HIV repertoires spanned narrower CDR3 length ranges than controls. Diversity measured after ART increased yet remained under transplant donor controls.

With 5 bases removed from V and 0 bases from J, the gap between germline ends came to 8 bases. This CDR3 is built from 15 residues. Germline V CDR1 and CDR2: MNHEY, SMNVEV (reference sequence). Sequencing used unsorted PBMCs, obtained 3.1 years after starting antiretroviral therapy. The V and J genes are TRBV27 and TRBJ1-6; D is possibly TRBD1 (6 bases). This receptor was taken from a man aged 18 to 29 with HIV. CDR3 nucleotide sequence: TGTGCCAGCAGTCGACAGGTCTCCTATAATTCACCCCTCCACTTT. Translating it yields CASSRQVSYNSPLHF.